Each of the 4 T cell receptor beta chains below was sequenced from the same sample in a study of T cell repertoires in cytomegalovirus infection. MiXCR, run by TCRdb on the reads, gives a single entry per CDR3 protein. The table lists under 850,000 distinct CDR3 sequences, approximately 33% of them singletons. These receptors' targets are unknown. Sequenced material: cultured PBMCs, taken from culture after CMV antigen stimulation. These receptors all come from a human donor in good health (CMV status not recorded). Some clones in this sample may be carry-over from other donors' samples.

This clonotype was recorded a few times. This sequence joins TRBV12-3 or TRBV12-4 and TRBJ2-5; D remains ambiguous. V gave up 5 bases and J gave up 5 bases, with 9 bases separating them. This CDR3 contains 12 residues. The CDR3 sequence is CASSPLSETQYF. CDR3 in DNA: TGTGCCAGCAGTCCCTTAAGTGAGACCCAGTACTTC.

This sequence joins TRBV18 and TRBJ2-1; weak D call: TRBD2 (6 bases). The germline V gene encodes CDR1 KGHSH and CDR2 LQKENI. This CDR3 has 18 amino acids. V was pared by 5 bases and J by 0 bases, with 20 bases between. The CDR3 bases are TGTGCCAGCTCAACACGGGAGCGGAGGGACCCCTCCTACAATGAGCAGTTCTTC. Its protein is CASSTRERRDPSYNEQFF. The entire variable domain, with the rest obtained from reference TRBV18 and TRBJ2-1, is as follows: NAGVMQNPRHLVRRRGQEARLRCSPMKGHSHVYWYRQLPEEGLKFMVYLQKENIIDESGMPKERFSAEFPKEGPSILRIQQVVRGDSAAYFCASSTRERRDPSYNEQFFGPGTRLTVL.

The chain joins TRBV5-5 to TRBJ1-6; D gene ambiguous. The ends were cut back, 0 bases at V and 7 bases at J, with 11 bases in the middle. This CDR3 region has 15 residues. In germline, CDR1 is SGHKS, CDR2 YYEKEE (reference sequence). The CDR3 region is CASSLVRQANSPLHF. The CDR3 nucleotides are TGTGCCAGCAGCTTGGTCAGGCAGGCAAATTCACCCCTCCACTTT.

Written as DNA, the CDR3 is TGTGCCAGCAGCTTGGAGGCGGGAGCGGTCTACGAGCAGTACTTC. Its protein is CASSLEAGAVYEQYF. This rearrangement joins TRBV5-6 to TRBJ2-7, with 7 bases matching TRBD2. This CDR3 region has 15 residues. CDR1 and CDR2 (germline): SGHDT, YYEEEE. Trimming took 0 bases from V and 3 from J; bases not matched to a gene: 6.